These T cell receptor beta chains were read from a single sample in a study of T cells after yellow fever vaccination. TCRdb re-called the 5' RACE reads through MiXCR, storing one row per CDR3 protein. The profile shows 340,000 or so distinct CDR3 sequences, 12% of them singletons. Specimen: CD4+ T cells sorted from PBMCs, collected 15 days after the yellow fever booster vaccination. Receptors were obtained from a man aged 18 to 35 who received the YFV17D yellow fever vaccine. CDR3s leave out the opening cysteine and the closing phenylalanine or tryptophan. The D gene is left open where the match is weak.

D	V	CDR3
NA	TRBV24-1	ATSDYTGNTIY
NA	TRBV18	ASSPNGAAEAF
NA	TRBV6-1	ASTTRGEHKGEQY
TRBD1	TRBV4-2	ASSQRGQGGLDGYT
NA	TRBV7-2	ASSPLTAFNSPLH
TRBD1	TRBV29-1	SVTGVADTQY
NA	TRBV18	ASSPSVDGYT
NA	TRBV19	ASSWVWSTEAF
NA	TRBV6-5	ASTRTTGTGANVLT
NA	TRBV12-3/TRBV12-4	ASSTHPPGDYTGELF
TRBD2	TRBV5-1	ASSLVLAGGDSYNEQF
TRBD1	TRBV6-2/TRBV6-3	ASTEQGPLVEAF
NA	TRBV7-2	ASSLAVGVEKLF
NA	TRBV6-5	ASSYSRRPNTEAF
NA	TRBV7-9	ASILSGSTDTQY
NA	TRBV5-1	ATQDTPSYNEQF
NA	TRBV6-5	ASSYSTTRFGEQF